This T cell receptor beta chain was sequenced in a study of T cells after posttransplantation cyclophosphamide. Busulfan-fludarabine conditioning, marrow transplant, and cyclophosphamide on days +3 and +4 were administered. Method: immunoSEQ multiplex PCR; TCRdb's copy keeps in-frame clones and lacks some. Of around 22,000 clones listed, about nine tenths were seen once; the top ten hold about an eighth. This TCR derives from a female patient in her thirties or forties who received an allogeneic stem cell transplant from an unrelated donor, was CMV-positive, and had no GVHD. Some T cells may originate from the graft donor. The specimen comprised PBMCs, sampled after allogeneic stem cell transplant with posttransplant cyclophosphamide.

The CDR3 sequence: CASSLGTGEDTEAFF. CDR3 DNA sequence: TGTGCCAGCAGCTTAGGTACAGGAGAGGACACTGAAGCTTTCTTT. V and J are TRBV7-3 and TRBJ1-1, with a weak D call TRBD1 (5 bases). V shed 2 bases and J shed 3 bases, with 13 bases lying between them. This CDR3 is 15 amino acids long. In germline, CDR1 is SGHTA, CDR2 FQGTGA.